This T cell receptor beta chain was sequenced for a study of glioma-infiltrating T cells after dendritic cell vaccination. Study overall: The vaccine used monocyte-derived dendritic cells pulsed overnight with autologous tumor lysate.

CDR1 is MNHNS, CDR2 SASEGT, per germline. The CDR3 is made up of 14 amino acids. Trimming took 7 bases from V and 2 from J, leaving 14 bases between them. The primer mix had 60 V beta and 13 J beta primers. The method was immunoSEQ multiplex PCR; TCRdb's version includes in-frame clones alone and lacks a portion of them. Of about 50,000 clones in the sample, around 89% are singletons; the top ten hold roughly 5.6%. As for time point: after dendritic cell vaccination, including at tumor progression/relapse. The source of this sequence is a human donor with glioblastoma. Source: blood, taken after dendritic cell vaccination. The V and J genes are TRBV6-1 and TRBJ2-5; D perhaps matches TRBD1 (5 bases). CDR3 in DNA: TGTGCCAGCAAAACTGCTGCAGGGCAAGAGACCCAGTACTTC. Protein: CASKTAAGQETQYF.